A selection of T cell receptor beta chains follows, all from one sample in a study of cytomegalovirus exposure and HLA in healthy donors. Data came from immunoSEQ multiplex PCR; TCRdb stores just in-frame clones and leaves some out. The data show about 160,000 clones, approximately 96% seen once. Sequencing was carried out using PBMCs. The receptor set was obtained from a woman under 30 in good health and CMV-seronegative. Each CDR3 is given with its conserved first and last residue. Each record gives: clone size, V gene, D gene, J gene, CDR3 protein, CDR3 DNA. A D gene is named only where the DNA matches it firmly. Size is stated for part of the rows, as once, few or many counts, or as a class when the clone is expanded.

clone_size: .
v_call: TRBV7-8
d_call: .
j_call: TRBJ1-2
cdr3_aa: CASSLALGRGSGYTF
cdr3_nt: TGTGCCAGCAGCTTAGCGCTGGGGAGGGGCTCTGGCTACACCTTC

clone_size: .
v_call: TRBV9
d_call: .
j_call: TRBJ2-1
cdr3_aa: CASSETRLDEQFF
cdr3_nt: TGTGCCAGCAGCGAGACCCGCCTAGATGAGCAGTTCTTC

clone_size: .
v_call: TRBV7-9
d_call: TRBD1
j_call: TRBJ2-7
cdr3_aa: CASSFAPGQGYEWGYEQYF
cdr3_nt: TGTGCCAGCAGCTTTGCCCCGGGACAGGGGTACGAATGGGGCTACGAGCAGTACTTC

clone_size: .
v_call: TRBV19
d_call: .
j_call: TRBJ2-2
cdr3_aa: CASTPTRTGELFF
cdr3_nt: TGTGCCAGTACCCCCACCCGGACAGGGGAGCTGTTTTTT

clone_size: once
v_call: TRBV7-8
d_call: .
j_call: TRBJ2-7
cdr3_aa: CASRPHREGYEQYF
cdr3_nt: TGTGCCAGCAGGCCGCACAGGGAAGGCTACGAGCAGTACTTC

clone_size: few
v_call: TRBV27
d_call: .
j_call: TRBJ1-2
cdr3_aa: CASSFSRGFGYTF
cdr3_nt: TGTGCCAGCAGTTTTTCCAGAGGCTTTGGCTACACCTTC

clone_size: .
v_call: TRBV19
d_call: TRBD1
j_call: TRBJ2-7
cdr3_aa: CASSLGQGVAYEQYF
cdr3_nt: TGTGCCAGTAGTCTCGGACAGGGGGTGGCCTACGAGCAGTACTTC

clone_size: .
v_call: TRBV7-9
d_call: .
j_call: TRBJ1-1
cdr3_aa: CASSSETENTEAFF
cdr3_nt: TGTGCCAGCAGCTCAGAGACAGAGAACACTGAAGCTTTCTTT

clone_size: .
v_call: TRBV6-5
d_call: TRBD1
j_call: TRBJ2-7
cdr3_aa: CASVPVQGADEQYF
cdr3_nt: TGTGCCAGCGTCCCCGTTCAGGGGGCTGATGAGCAGTACTTC

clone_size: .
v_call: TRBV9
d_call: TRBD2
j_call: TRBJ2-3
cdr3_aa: CASSVLGRGTTSSTDTQYF
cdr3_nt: TGTGCCAGCAGCGTATTAGGGAGGGGCACAACGTCTAGCACAGATACGCAGTATTTT

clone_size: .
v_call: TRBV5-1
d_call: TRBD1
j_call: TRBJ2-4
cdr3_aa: CASSSGQGPGWELINIQYF
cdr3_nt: TGCGCCAGCAGCTCAGGACAGGGCCCTGGATGGGAGCTTATAAACATTCAGTACTTC

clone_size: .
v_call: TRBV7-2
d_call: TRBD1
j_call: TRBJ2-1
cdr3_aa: CASSWGDREGSEQFF
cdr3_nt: TGTGCCAGCAGCTGGGGGGACAGGGAGGGGAGTGAGCAGTTCTTC

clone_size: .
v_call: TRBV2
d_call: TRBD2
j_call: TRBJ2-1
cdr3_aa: CASSGTSGGNNEQFF
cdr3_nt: TGTGCCAGCAGTGGTACTAGCGGGGGGAACAATGAGCAGTTCTTC

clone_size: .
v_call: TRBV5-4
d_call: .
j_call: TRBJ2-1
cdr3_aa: CASSLQGLSSYNEQFF
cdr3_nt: TGTGCCAGCAGCTTGCAGGGATTGTCTTCCTACAATGAGCAGTTCTTC

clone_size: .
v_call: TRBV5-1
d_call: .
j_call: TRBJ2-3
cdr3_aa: CASSSGGTSTDTQYF
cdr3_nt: TGCGCCAGCAGCTCAGGGGGGACTAGCACAGATACGCAGTATTTT

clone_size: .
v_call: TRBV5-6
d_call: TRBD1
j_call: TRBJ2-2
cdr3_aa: CASSPTGADGELFF
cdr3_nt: TGTGCCAGCAGCCCTACAGGGGCGGACGGGGAGCTGTTTTTT

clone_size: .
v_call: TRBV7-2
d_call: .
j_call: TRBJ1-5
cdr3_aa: CASSFYISNQPQHF
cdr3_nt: TGTGCCAGCAGCTTTTACATTAGCAATCAGCCCCAGCATTTT

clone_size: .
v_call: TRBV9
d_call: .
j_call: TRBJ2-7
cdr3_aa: CASSVGDNSYEQYF
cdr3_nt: TGTGCCAGCAGCGTAGGGGACAACTCCTACGAGCAGTACTTC

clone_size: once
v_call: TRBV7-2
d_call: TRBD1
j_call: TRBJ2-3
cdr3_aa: CASSPAGTGTDTQYF
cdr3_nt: TGTGCCAGCAGCCCAGCCGGGACAGGCACAGATACGCAGTATTTT

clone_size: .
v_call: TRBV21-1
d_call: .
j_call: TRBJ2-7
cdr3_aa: CASSKVQGRREQYF
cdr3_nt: TGTGCCAGCAGCAAAGTTCAGGGGCGACGGGAGCAGTACTTC

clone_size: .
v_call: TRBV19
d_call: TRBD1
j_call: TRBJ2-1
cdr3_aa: CASTPDRGLVEQFF
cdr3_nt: TGTGCCAGTACCCCAGACAGGGGGCTCGTTGAGCAGTTCTTC

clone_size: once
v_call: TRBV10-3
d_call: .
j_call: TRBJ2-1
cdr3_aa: CAISPTGGGYSIRFF
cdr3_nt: TGTGCCATCAGTCCGACTGGAGGCGGATACTCCATCCGGTTCTTC

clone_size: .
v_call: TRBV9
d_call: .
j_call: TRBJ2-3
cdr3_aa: CASSVGGVLFTDTQYF
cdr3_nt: TGTGCCAGCAGCGTAGGAGGAGTTCTTTTCACAGATACGCAGTATTTT

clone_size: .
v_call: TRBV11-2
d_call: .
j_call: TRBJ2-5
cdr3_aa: CASSSGLDSDGAQYF
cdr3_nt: TGTGCCAGCAGCAGCGGCTTGGACAGTGACGGGGCCCAGTACTTC

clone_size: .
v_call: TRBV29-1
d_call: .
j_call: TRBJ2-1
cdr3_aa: CSVGPKGGQFF
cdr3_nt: TGCAGCGTTGGTCCCAAAGGCGGGCAGTTCTTC

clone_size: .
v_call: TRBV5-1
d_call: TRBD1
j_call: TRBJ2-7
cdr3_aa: CASSLGGLAYEQYF
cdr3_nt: TGCGCCAGCAGCTTAGGGGGCCTCGCCTACGAGCAGTACTTC

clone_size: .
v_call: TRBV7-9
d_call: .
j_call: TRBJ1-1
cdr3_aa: CASSFQGPNTEAFF
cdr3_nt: TGTGCCAGCAGCTTCCAGGGCCCGAACACTGAAGCTTTCTTT

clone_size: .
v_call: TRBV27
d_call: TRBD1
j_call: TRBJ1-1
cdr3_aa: CASSFQGATAFF
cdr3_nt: TGTGCCAGCAGTTTTCAGGGGGCGACAGCTTTCTTT

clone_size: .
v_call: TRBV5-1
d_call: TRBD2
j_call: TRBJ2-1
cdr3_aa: CASSLGIPGLAPFF
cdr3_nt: TGCGCCAGCAGCTTGGGGATACCGGGACTAGCACCGTTCTTC

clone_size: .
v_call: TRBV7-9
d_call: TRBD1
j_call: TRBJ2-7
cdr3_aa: CASSLGYPRDREDEQYF
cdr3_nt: TGTGCCAGCAGCTTGGGATACCCTCGGGACAGGGAAGACGAGCAGTACTTC

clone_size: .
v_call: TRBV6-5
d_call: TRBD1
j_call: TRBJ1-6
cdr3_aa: CASNRGPDSPLHF
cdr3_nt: TGTGCCAGCAACAGGGGGCCGGATTCACCCCTCCACTTT

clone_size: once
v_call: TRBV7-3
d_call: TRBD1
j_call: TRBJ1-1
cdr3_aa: CASSPQTGLNTEAFF
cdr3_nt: TGTGCCAGCAGCCCACAGACAGGGCTAAACACTGAAGCTTTCTTT

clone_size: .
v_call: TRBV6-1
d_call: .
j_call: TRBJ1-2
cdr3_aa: CASYLWEGDGYTF
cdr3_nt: TGTGCCAGCTACTTATGGGAGGGCGATGGCTACACCTTC

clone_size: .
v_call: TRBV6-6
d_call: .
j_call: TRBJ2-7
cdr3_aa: CASSYSGRVEVYEQYF
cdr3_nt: TGTGCCAGCAGTTACTCCGGCAGGGTGGAAGTTTACGAGCAGTACTTC

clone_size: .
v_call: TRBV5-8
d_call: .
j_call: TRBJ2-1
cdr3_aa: CASSLDDREQFF
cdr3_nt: TGTGCCAGCAGCTTGGACGACAGGGAGCAGTTCTTC

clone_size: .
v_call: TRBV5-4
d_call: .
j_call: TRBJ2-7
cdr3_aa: CASSVGPGGDEQYF
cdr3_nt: TGTGCCAGCAGCGTAGGACCTGGAGGCGACGAGCAGTACTTC

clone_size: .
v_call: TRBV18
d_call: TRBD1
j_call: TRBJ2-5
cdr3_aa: CASSPNAGTGPNFAQYF
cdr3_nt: TGTGCCAGCTCACCAAACGCTGGGACAGGGCCAAATTTTGCCCAGTACTTC

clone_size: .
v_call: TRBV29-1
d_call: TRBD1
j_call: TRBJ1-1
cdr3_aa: CSVAGTGGLQGTEAFF
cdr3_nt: TGCAGCGTGGCCGGGACAGGGGGCCTGCAGGGCACTGAAGCTTTCTTT

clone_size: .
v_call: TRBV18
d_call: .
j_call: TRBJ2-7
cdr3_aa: CASSRVRDYEQYF
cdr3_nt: TGTGCCAGCTCGAGGGTCCGAGACTACGAGCAGTACTTC

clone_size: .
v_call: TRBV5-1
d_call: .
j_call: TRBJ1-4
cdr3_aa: CASSLGQTGNEKLFF
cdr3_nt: TGCGCCAGCAGCTTGGGACAGACGGGTAATGAAAAACTGTTTTTT

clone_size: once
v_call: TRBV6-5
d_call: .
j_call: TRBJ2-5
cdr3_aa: CASRRRDFMETQYF
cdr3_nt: TGTGCCAGCAGACGAAGGGACTTTATGGAGACCCAGTACTTC

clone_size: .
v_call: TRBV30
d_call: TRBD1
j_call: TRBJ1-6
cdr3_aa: CAWSDRDRVKNSPLHF
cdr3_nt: TGTGCCTGGAGTGACCGGGACAGGGTGAAAAATTCACCCCTCCACTTT

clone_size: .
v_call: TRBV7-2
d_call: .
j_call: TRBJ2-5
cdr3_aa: CASTPGRGEETQYF
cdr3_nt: TGTGCCAGCACCCCAGGCAGGGGGGAAGAGACCCAGTACTTC

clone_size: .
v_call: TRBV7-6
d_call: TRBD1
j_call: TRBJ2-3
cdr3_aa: CASSNQGATDTQYF
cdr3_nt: TGTGCCAGCAGTAACCAGGGGGCAACAGATACGCAGTATTTT

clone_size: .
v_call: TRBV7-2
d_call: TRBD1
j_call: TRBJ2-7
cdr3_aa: CASSLPGQGIYSYEQYF
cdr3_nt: TGTGCCAGCAGCTTGCCGGGACAGGGGATTTATAGCTACGAGCAGTACTTC

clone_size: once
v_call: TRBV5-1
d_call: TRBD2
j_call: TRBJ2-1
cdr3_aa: CASSLAGGASANEQFF
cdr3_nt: TGCGCCAGCAGCTTGGCCGGGGGGGCCTCAGCCAATGAGCAGTTCTTC

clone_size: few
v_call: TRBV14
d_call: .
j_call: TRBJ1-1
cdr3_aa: CASSPHQNTEAFF
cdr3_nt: TGTGCCAGCAGCCCACACCAGAACACTGAAGCTTTCTTT

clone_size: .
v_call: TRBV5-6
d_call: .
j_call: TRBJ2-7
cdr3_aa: CASSLGLYEQYF
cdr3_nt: TGTGCCAGCAGCCTGGGACTCTACGAGCAGTACTTC